This T cell receptor (beta chain) came from a study of human T cells and chemical hapten exposure. On the study more broadly: Per-sample TCR yields varied mainly from small pooled library volume differences.

The germline CDR1 and CDR2 sequences are SEHNR and FQNEAQ (reference sequence). Trimming stripped 4 bases from V and 9 bases from J, with 10 bases between. The CDR3 consists of 12 residues. Time point in this sample: pre-sensitization, week 0. Sample treatment: therapeutic diphenylcyclopropenone sensitization with weekly scalp DPC. In TCRdb, the RACE reads were re-called with MiXCR into one record per CDR3 protein. Among 150,000 to 200,000 distinct CDR3 sequences listed, roughly 30% were seen once. This chain connects TRBV7-9 to TRBJ1-5; no clear D. The sequence was obtained from a woman in her thirties with alopecia areata. Some clones in this sample may be carry-over from other donors' samples. The sequenced sample was whole blood, obtained in connection with sensitization to the hapten diphenylcyclopropenone (DPC). The CDR3 here is CASSSSSGPQHF. Written as DNA, the CDR3 is TGTGCCAGCAGCTCTAGCTCGGGGCCCCAGCATTTT.